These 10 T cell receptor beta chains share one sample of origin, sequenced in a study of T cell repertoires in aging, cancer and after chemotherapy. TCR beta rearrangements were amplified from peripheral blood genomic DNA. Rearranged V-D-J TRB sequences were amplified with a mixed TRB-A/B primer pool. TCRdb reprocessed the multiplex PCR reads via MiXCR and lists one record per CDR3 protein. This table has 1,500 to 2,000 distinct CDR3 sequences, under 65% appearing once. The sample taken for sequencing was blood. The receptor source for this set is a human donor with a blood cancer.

The CDR3 sequence: CASSLKGQGGNEQFF. In nucleotides, the CDR3 is TGTGCCAGCAGCTTGAAGGGACAGGGGGGTAATGAGCAGTTCTTC. V is TRBV19 and J is TRBJ2-1; 11 bases align to TRBD1. The germline V gene has CDR1 LNHDA and CDR2 SQIVND (reference sequence). This CDR3 is built from 15 residues. Losses at the gene ends were 9 bases for V and 7 bases for J; bases not matched to a gene: 11.

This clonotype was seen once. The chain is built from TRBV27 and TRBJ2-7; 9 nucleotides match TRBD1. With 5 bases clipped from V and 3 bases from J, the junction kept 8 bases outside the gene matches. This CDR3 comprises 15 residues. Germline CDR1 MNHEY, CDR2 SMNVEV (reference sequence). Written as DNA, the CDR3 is TGTGCCAGCAGTACGACAGGGGGTGGGAGCTACGAGCAGTACTTC. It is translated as CASSTTGGGSYEQYF.

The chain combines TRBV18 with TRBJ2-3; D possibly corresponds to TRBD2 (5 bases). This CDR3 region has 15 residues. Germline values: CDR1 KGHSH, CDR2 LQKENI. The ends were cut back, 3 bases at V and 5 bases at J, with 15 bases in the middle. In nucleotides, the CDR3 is TGTGCCAGCTCACCTTATGACGGTGCGGGAGATACGCAGTATTTT. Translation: CASSPYDGAGDTQYF.

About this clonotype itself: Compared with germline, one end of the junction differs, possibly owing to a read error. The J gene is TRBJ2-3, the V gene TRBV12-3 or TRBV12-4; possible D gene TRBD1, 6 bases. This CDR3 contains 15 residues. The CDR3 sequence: CASSFSGVGTDTQYF. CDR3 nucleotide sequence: TGTGCGAGCAGTTTTTCAGGGGTTGGAACAGATACGCAGTATTTT.

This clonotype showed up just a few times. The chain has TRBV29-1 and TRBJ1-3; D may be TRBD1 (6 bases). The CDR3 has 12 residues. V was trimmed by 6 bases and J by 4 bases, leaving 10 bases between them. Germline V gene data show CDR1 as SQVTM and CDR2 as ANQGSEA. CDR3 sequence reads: CSVGGLGNTIYF. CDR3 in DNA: TGCAGCGTGGGGGGCTTGGGAAACACCATATATTTT.

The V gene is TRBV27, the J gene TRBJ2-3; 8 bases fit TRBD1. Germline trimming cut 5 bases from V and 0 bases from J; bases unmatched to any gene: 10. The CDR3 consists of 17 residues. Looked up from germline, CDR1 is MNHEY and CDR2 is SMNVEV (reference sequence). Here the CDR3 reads CASSPHRGSRSTDTQYF. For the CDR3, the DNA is TGTGCCAGCAGTCCCCACAGGGGGAGTCGAAGCACAGATACGCAGTATTTT.

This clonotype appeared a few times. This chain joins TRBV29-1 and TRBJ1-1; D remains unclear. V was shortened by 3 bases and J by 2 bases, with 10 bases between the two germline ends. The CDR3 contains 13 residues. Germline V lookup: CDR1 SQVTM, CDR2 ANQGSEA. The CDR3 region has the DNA TGCAGCGTTGATCGGACGGCTAACACTGAAGCTTTCTTT. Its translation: CSVDRTANTEAFF.

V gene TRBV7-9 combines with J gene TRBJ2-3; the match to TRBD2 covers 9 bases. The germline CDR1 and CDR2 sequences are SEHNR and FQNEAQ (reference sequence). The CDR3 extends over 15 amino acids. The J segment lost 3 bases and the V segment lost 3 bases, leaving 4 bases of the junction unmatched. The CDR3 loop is CASSFSGSRTDTQYF. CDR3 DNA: TGTGCCAGCAGCTTTAGCGGGAGTAGGACAGATACGCAGTATTTT. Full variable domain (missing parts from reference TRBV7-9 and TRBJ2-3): DTGVSQNPRHKITKRGQNVTFRCDPISEHNRLYWYRQTLGQGPEFLTYFQNEAQLEKSRLLSDRFSAERPKGSFSTLEIQRTEQGDSAMYLCASSFSGSRTDTQYFGPGTRLTVL.

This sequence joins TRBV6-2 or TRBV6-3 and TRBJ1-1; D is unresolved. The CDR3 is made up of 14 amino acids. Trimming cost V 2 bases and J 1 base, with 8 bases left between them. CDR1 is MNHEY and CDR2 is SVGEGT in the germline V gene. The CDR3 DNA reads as TGTGCCAGCAGTTACCTCCCAGGGAACACTGAAGCTTTCTTT. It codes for CASSYLPGNTEAFF.

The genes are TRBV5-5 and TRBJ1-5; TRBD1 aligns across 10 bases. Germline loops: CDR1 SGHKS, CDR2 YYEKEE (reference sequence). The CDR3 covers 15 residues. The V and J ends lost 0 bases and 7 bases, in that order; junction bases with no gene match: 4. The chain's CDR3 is CASSLAGTGVQPQHF. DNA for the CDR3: TGTGCCAGCAGCTTGGCCGGGACAGGGGTCCAGCCCCAGCATTTT.